This TCR beta chain was captured by sequencing in a study of blood T cell repertoires in COVID-19 (dated by TCRdb to the early 2020s). With respect to the entire study: Samples covering the acute and convalescent phases of COVID-19 were provided by collaborators in the United States, Italy and Spain. The prospective study material was composed of cDNA or gDNA derived from T cells, B-cell-depleted T cells, or PBMCs. Deeply sampled blood TCRbeta repertoires from subjects exposed to, actively infected with, or recovered from COVID-19 were included in the dataset. The repertoires were released in a freely available public database meant as a resource for research on the immune response to SARS-CoV-2. The samples were drawn from two sources: the first 160 participants of the ongoing ImmuneRACE study, and approximately 1,300 subjects contributed by 6 global collaborators. The sample metadata nearly always contained a de-identified subject ID, COVID-19 status, age in years and sex. HLA class I and class II types, where available, came from metadata supplied by the sample provider rather than from assay-based typing. On the study overall, not on this receptor specifically: How much clinical and demographic metadata was included differed by source and by participant, and the metadata was provided uncurated.

The CDR3 sequence holds 10 residues, the cysteine and phenylalanine included. Left in the record is the CDR3 DNA by itself, 30 bases read in frame from the first base. Trimming costs V 7 bases and J 1 base, and their ends lie 4 bases apart. Taken from the germline V gene (reference sequence), the CDR1 and CDR2 loops are DFQATT and SNEGSKA. The immunoSEQ Assay, a bias-controlled multiplex PCR, was used to amplify TCRbeta CDR3 regions from genomic DNA. On the study's bioinformatics: The number of nucleated cells in each sample was estimated by amplification of reference gene primers within the assay. To quantify the absolute abundance of each unique TCRbeta CDR3 rearrangement, sequence reads were collapsed and filtered. For each sample, productive Simpson clonality was calculated by taking the square root of Simpson's diversity index across productive rearrangements. TCRdb mirrors the immuneACCESS table, restricted to in-frame sequences. Some clones are absent from its copies; in checked studies, under half trace to an unresolved V gene, and the reason for the others is unknown. D and trimming were read from the DNA, whereas the V and J calls and clone size are those reported in that table. The sample table lists more than 200,000 clones, 86% of them with a count of one. The ten largest clonotypes hold over 1.5% of the sample.

Comment on this clone: It lacks a known antigen. Base qualities were left out, and no much larger clone turns up one base away.

Whole blood was collected in K2EDTA tubes by collaborating institutions according to the institutions' own protocols. Collaborator samples were shipped for TCRbeta analysis as frozen whole blood, isolated PBMCs, or DNA extracted from either sample type. Sequenced material: peripheral blood. The V gene is TRBV20-1 and the J gene is TRBJ2-5; too little of a D gene remains to name it. This TCR was sampled from a man younger than 45 with active or convalescent COVID-19. The CDR3 amino acid sequence is: CSGSQETQYF. The nucleotide sequence reads TGCAGTGGCAGCCAAGAGACCCAGTACTTC.